This T cell receptor (beta chain) comes out of a study of CD8 T cells in ankylosing spondylitis. This clonotype was counted many times. V gave up 6 bases and J gave up 8 bases; unmatched junction bases: 6. Germline lookup yields CDR1 MNHNS and CDR2 SASEGT. CDR3 length: 14 residues. Via MiXCR, TCRdb re-called the 5' RACE reads, giving one row per CDR3 protein. Among around 180,000 distinct CDR3 sequences listed, 10% to 15% were seen once. Sequencing used blood, either unsorted or a sorted T cell fraction (not recorded which). This clonotype originated in a female donor with ankylosing spondylitis or in good health (not recorded which). The V and J genes are TRBV6-1 and TRBJ2-1; TRBD2 agrees at 11 bases. The CDR3 region has the DNA TGTGCCAGCAGCAGCCTAGCGGGAGGATATGAGCAGTTCTTC. This sequence encodes CASSSLAGGYEQFF.